Each of the 8 T cell receptor beta chains below was sequenced from the same sample in a study of cytomegalovirus exposure and HLA in healthy donors. PCR involved 60 Vbeta and 13 Jbeta primers. Sequenced by immunoSEQ multiplex PCR; TCRdb stores in-frame clones only, minus some. The table has roughly 140,000 clones, more than 65% seen once; the top ten hold approximately 6%. The specimen sequenced was PBMCs. The receptor source for this set is a man aged 30 to 45 in good health and CMV-seropositive.

The rearrangement uses TRBV4-1 and TRBJ1-1; no clear D gene. V gave up 3 bases and J gave up 0 bases, with 11 bases separating them. The CDR3 spans 15 residues. From germline, CDR1 is MGHRA and CDR2 YSYEKL. The CDR3 region has the DNA TGCGCCAGCAGCCATTACCGGACTGTGAACACTGAAGCTTTCTTT. Translation: CASSHYRTVNTEAFF.

J is TRBJ1-1 and V is TRBV28; a weak D match, TRBD1 (5 bases). Deletions cut 6 bases from V and 2 bases from J, with 7 bases between. The CDR3 spans 12 residues. Looked up from germline, CDR1 is MDHEN and CDR2 is SYDVKM. CDR3 in DNA: TGTGCCAGCAGGGGGCTTAACACTGAAGCTTTCTTT. This encodes CASRGLNTEAFF.

The gene calls are TRBV28 and TRBJ2-7; 10 bases fit TRBD1. From germline, CDR1 is MDHEN and CDR2 SYDVKM. The junction had 8 bases not matched to a gene; V was cut back by 5 bases and J by 4 bases. This CDR3 comprises 15 residues. The CDR3 sequence: CASSLTGQGTYEQYF. CDR3 sequence (DNA): TGTGCCAGCAGTCTAACGGGACAGGGGACTTACGAGCAGTACTTC.

The genes are TRBV5-8 and TRBJ2-3; 15 bases fit TRBD2. Germline V gene data show CDR1 as SGHTS and CDR2 as YDEGEE. With 5 bases clipped from V and 5 bases from J, the junction kept 6 bases outside the gene matches. The CDR3 sequence is 16 residues long. The CDR3 region is CASSMGLAGGGDTQYF. For the CDR3, the DNA is TGTGCCAGCAGTATGGGACTAGCGGGAGGTGGAGATACGCAGTATTTT.

This chain uses TRBV5-1 with TRBJ2-1; perhaps TRBD2 as D (7 bases). V lost 7 bases, J lost 7 bases, and 15 bases lay in between. This CDR3 contains 13 residues. In germline, CDR1 is SGHRS, CDR2 YFSETQ. The CDR3 region has the DNA TGCGCCAGCGCGGGGGCCCCACTTAATGAGCAGTTCTTC. Protein sequence: CASAGAPLNEQFF.

V and J are TRBV9 and TRBJ1-2; D remains ambiguous. This CDR3 has 13 residues. V was shortened by 4 bases and J by 4 bases, with 11 bases between the two germline ends. Germline CDR1 is SGDLS and CDR2 is YYNGEE. CDR3 sequence (DNA): TGTGCCAGCAGCCCATATCGGGGCTATGGCTACACCTTC. Translating it yields CASSPYRGYGYTF.

This clone was recorded a few times. The chain has TRBV7-9 and TRBJ1-2; no clear D gene. V lost 1 base to trimming and J lost 2 bases, with 5 bases between them. This CDR3 spans 13 amino acids. CDR1 is SEHNR and CDR2 is FQNEAQ in the germline V gene (reference sequence). CDR3 in amino acids: CASSLGQNYGYTF. The CDR3 DNA reads as TGTGCCAGCAGCTTAGGTCAAAACTATGGCTACACCTTC.

The chain has TRBV27 and TRBJ1-6, with unresolved D. In germline, CDR1 is MNHEY, CDR2 SMNVEV (reference sequence). The V gene lost 1 base and the J gene lost 9 bases, with 13 bases spanning the gap. The CDR3 is 15 residues long. DNA of the CDR3: TGTGCCAGCAGTTTATGGAGGGATCCGGGTTCACCCCTCCACTTT. It specifies CASSLWRDPGSPLHF.